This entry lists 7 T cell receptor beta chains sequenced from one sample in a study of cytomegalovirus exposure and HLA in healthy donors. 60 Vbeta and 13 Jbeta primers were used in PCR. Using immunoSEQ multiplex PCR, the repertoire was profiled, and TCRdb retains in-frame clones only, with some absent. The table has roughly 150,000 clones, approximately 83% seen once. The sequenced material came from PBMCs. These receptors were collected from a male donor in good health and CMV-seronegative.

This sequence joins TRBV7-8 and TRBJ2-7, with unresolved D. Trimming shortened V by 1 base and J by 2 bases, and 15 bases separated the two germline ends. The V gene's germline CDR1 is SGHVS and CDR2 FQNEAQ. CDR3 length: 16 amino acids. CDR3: CASSLGDWSAAYEQYF. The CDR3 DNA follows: TGTGCCAGCAGCTTAGGTGATTGGTCTGCAGCCTACGAGCAGTACTTC.

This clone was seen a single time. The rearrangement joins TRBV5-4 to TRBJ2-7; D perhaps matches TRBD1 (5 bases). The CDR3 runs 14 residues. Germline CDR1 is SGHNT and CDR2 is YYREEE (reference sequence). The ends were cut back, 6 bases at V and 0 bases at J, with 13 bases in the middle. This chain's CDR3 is CASMRDSSSYEQYF. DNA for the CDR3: TGTGCCAGCATGCGTGACAGTTCCTCCTACGAGCAGTACTTC. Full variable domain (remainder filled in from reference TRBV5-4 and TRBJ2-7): ETGVTQSPTHLIKTRGQQVTLRCSSQSGHNTVSWYQQALGQGPQFIFQYYREEENGRGNFPPRFSGLQFPNYSSELNVNALELDDSALYLCASMRDSSSYEQYFGPGTRLTVT.

The CDR3 DNA follows: TGTGCCAGCAGTGAATGGGGAGGCCCAGATTCACCCCTCCACTTT. Protein product: CASSEWGGPDSPLHF. This chain links TRBV25-1 with TRBJ1-6; D is unclear. This CDR3 has 15 amino acids. The V gene's germline CDR1 is MGHDK and CDR2 SYGVNS. The V and J ends lost 1 base and 8 bases respectively, with 12 bases between them.

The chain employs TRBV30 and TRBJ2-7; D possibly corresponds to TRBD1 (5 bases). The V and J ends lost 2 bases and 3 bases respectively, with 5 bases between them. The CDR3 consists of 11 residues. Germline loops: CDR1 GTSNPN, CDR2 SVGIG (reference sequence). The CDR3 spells CAWSRGYEQYF. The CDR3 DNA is TGTGCCTGGAGTAGGGGCTACGAGCAGTACTTC.

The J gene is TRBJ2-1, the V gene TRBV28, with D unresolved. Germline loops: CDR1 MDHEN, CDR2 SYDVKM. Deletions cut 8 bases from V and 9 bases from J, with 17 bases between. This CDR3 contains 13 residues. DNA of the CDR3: TGTGCCAGCGCTCGAGACCGGGTACGTGAGCAGTTCTTC. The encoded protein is CASARDRVREQFF. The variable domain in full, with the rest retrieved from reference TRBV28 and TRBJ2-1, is DVKVTQSSRYLVKRTGEKVFLECVQDMDHENMFWYRQDPGLGLRLIYFSYDVKMKEKGDIPEGYSVSREKKERFSLILESASTNQTSMYLCASARDRVREQFFGPGTRLTVL.

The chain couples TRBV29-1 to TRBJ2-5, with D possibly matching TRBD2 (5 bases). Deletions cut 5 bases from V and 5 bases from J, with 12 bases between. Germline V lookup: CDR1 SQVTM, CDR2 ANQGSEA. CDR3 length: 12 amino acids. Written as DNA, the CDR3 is TGCAGCGTTCAGAAGACGGGGGAGACCCAGTACTTC. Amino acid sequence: CSVQKTGETQYF.

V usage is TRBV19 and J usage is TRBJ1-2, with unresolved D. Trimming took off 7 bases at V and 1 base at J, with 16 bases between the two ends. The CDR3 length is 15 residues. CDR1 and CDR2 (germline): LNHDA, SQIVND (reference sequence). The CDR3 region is CASTQDPRGNYGYTF. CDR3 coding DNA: TGTGCCAGTACCCAAGACCCGCGGGGTAACTATGGCTACACCTTC.